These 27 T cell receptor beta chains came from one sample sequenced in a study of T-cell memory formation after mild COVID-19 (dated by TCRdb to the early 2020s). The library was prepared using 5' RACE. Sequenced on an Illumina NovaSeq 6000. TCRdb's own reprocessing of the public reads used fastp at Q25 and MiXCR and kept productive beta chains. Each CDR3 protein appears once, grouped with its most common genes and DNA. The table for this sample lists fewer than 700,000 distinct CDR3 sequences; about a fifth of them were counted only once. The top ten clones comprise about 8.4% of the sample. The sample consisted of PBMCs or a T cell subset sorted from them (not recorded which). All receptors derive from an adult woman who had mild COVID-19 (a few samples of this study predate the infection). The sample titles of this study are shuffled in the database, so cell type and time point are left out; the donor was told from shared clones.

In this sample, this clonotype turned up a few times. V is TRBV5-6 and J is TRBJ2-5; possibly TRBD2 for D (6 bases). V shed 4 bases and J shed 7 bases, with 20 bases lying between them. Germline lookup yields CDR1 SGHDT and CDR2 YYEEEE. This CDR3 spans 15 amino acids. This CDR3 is CASSPGGGRQRTQYF. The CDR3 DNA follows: TGTGCCAGCAGCCCGGGTGGAGGGAGGCAGCGGACCCAGTACTTC.

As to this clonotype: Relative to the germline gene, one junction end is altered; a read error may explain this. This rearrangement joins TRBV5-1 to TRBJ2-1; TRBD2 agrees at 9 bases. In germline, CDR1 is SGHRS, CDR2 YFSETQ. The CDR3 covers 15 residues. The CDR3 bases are TGTGCCAGCAGTTTAGGTCTAGCGGGAACTAATGAGCAGTTCTTC. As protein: CASSLGLAGTNEQFF.

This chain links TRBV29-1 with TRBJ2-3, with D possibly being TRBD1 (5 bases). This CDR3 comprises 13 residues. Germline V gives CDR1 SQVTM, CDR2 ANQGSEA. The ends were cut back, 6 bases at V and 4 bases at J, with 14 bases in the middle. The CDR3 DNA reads TGCAGCGTCGGCTCAGGGTGGGCAGATACGCAGTATTTT. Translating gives CSVGSGWADTQYF.

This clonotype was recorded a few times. CDR3 sequence reads: CASSIGIGGLTGELFF. CDR3 nucleotide sequence: TGTGCCAGTAGTATAGGTATAGGGGGACTTACCGGGGAGCTGTTTTTT. V gene TRBV19 combines with J gene TRBJ2-2, with D perhaps given as TRBD1 or TRBD2 (6 bases each). V gave up 1 base and J gave up 5 bases, with 14 bases separating them. Germline assignment: CDR1 LNHDA and CDR2 SQIVND (reference sequence). There are 16 residues in the CDR3.

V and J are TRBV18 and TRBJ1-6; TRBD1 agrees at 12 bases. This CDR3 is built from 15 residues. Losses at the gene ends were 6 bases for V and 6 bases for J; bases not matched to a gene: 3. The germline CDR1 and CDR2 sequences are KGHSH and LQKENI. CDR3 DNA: TGTGCCAGCTCCTGGGACAGGGGGCGTAATTCACCCCTCCACTTT. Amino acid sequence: CASSWDRGRNSPLHF. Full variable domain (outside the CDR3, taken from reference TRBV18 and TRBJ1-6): NAGVMQNPRHLVRRRGQEARLRCSPMKGHSHVYWYRQLPEEGLKFMVYLQKENIIDESGMPKERFSAEFPKEGPSILRIQQVVRGDSAAYFCASSWDRGRNSPLHFGNGTRLTVT.

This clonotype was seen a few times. Written as DNA, the CDR3 is TGCAGTGCTGGACTAGCGGGGGGGCCTCGGGAGCTGTTTTTT. Its protein product is CSAGLAGGPRELFF. V is TRBV20-1 and J is TRBJ2-2; 15 positions match TRBD2. CDR3 length: 14 amino acids. With V trimmed by 5 bases and J by 9 bases, 4 bases remained unmatched. The V gene's germline CDR1 is DFQATT and CDR2 SNEGSKA (reference sequence).

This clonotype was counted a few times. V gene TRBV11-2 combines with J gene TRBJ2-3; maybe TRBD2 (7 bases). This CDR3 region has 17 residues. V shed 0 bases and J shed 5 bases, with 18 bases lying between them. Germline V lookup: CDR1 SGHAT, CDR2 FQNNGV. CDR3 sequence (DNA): TGTGCCAGCAGCTTAGATGTTTGGGGGGGCGGAAGAGATACGCAGTATTTT. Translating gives CASSLDVWGGGRDTQYF.

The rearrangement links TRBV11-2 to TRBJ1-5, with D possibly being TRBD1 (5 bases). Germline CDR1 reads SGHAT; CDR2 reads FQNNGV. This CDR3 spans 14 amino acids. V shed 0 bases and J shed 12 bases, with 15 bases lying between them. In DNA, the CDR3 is TGTGCCAGCAGCTTAGAGGACGGTCGGGGGTGCCAGCATTTT. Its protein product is CASSLEDGRGCQHF.

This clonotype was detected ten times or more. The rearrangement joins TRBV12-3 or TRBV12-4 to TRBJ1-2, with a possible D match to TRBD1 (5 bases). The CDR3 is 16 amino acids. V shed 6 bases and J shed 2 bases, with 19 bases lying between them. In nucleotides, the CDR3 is TGTGCCAGCAGACCCGGGACCTCTCAGTGGAACTATGGCTACACCTTC. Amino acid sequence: CASRPGTSQWNYGYTF.

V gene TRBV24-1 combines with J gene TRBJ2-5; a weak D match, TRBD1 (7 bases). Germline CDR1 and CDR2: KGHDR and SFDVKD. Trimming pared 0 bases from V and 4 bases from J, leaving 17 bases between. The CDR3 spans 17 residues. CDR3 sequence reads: CATSDLSGEGGLETQYF. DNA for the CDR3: TGTGCCACCAGTGATTTGTCGGGGGAAGGGGGCTTAGAGACCCAGTACTTC.

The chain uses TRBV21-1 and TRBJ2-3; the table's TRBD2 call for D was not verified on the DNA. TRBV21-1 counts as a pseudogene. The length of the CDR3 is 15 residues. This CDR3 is CASSRGGSMTDTQYF. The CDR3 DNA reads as TGTGCCAGCAGCAGGGGCGGGAGTATGACAGATACGCAGTATTTT.

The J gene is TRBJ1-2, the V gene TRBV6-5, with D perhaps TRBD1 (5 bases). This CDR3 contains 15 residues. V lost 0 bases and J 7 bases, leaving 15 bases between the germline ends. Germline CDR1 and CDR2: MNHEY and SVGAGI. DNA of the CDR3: TGTGCCAGCAGTTACTCGACTTCAGGGTCGCGTGGCTACACCTTC. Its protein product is CASSYSTSGSRGYTF.

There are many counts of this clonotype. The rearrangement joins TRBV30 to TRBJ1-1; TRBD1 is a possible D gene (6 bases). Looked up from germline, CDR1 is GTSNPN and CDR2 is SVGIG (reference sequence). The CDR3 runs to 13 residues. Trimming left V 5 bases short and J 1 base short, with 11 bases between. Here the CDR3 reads CAWGQGQNTEAFF. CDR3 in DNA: TGTGCCTGGGGGCAGGGGCAGAACACTGAAGCTTTCTTT.

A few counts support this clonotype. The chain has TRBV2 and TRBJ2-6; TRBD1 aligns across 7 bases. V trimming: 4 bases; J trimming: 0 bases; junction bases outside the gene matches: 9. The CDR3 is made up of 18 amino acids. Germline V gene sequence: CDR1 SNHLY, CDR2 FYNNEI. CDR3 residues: CASSARPGQTSGANVLTF. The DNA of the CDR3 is TGTGCCAGCAGTGCACGTCCGGGACAGACCTCTGGGGCCAACGTCCTGACTTTC.

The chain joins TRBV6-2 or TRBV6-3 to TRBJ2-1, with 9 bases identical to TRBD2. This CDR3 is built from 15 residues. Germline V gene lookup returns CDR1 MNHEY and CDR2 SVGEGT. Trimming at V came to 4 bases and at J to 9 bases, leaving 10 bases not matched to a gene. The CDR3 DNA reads TGTGCCAGCAGTTTTAGCGGGAGCAAGGCTATTGAGCAGTTCTTC. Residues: CASSFSGSKAIEQFF.

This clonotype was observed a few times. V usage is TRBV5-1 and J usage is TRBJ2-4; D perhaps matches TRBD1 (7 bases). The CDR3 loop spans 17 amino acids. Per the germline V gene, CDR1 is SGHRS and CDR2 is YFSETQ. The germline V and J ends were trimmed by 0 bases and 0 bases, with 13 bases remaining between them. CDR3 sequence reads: CASSLVPRGVAKNIQYF. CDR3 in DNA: TGCGCCAGCAGCTTGGTACCCAGGGGGGTAGCCAAAAACATTCAGTACTTC.

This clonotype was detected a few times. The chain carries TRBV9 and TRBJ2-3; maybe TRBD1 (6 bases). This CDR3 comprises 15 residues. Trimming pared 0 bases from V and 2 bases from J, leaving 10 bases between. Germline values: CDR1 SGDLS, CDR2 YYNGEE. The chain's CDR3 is CASSVDPGVTDTQYF. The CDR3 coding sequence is TGTGCCAGCAGCGTAGATCCAGGGGTCACAGATACGCAGTATTTT.

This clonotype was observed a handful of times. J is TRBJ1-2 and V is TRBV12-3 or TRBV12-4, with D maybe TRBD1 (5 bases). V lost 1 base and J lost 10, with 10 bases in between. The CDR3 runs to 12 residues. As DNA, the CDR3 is TGTGCCAGCAGTTTAGGACCAGGGTTCTACACCTTC. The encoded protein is CASSLGPGFYTF.

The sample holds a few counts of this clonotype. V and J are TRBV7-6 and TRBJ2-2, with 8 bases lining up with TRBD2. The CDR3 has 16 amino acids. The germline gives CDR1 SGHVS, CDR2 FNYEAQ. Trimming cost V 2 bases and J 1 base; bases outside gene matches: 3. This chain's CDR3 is CASSLTAGVNTGELFF. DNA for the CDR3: TGTGCCAGCAGCTTAACAGCGGGAGTGAACACCGGGGAGCTGTTTTTT. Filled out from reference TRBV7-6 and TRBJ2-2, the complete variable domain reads GAGVSQSPRYKVTKRGQDVALRCDPISGHVSLYWYRQALGQGPEFLTYFNYEAQQDKSGLPNDRFSAERPEGSISTLTIQRTEQRDSAMYRCASSLTAGVNTGELFFGEGSRLTVL.

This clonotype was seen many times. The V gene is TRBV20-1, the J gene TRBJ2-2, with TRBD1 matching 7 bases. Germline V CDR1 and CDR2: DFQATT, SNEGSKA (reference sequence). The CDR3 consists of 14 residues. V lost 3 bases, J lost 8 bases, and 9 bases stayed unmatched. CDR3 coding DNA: TGCAGTGCTAGTCCGACAGGGCAGATAGGGGAGCTGTTTTTT. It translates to CSASPTGQIGELFF.

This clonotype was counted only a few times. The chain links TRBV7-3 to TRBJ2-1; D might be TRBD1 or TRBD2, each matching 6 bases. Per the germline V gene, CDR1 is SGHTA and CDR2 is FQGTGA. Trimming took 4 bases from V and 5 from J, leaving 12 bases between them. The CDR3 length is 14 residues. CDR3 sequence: CASSSMRGDNEQFF. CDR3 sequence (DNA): TGTGCCAGCAGCTCTATGAGGGGGGACAATGAGCAGTTCTTC.

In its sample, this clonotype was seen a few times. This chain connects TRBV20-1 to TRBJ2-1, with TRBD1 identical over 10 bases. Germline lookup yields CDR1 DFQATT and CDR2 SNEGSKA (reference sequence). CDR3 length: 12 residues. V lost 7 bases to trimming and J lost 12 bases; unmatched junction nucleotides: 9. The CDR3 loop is CSVRGTGDWQFF. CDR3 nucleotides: TGCAGTGTTAGGGGGACAGGGGATTGGCAGTTCTTC.

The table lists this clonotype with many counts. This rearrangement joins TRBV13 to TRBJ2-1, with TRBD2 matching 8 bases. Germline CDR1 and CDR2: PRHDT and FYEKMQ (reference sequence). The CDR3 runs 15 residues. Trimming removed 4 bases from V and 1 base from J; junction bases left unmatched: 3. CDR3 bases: TGTGCCAGCAGCTCTCAGCGGGAGTCCTACAATGAGCAGTTCTTC. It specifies CASSSQRESYNEQFF.

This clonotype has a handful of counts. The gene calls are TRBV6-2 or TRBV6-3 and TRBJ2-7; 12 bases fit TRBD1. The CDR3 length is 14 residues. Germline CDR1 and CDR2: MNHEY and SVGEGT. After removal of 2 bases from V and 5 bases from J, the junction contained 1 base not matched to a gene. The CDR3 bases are TGTGCCAGCAGTTACGGGACAGGGGGCAACGAGCAGTACTTC. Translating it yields CASSYGTGGNEQYF.

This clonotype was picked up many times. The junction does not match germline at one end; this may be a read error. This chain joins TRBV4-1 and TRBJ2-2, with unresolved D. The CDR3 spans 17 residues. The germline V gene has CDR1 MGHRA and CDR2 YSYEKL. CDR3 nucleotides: TGCGCCAGCAACCAAAACCTCCGCCCCCCGAACACCGGGGAGCTGTTTTTT. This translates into CASNQNLRPPNTGELFF.

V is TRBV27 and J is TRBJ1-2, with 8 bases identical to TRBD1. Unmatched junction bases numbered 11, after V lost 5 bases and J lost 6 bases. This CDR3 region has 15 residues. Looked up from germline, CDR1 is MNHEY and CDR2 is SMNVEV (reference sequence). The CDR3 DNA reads TGTGCCAGCAGTCCCCCGGGACAGGTGTTTGATGGCTACACCTTC. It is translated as CASSPPGQVFDGYTF.

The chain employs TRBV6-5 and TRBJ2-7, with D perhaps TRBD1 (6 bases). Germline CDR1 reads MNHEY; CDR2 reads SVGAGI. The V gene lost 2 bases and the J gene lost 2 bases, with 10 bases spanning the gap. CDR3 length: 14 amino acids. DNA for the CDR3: TGTGCCAGCAGTTACGACAGGCCTCCCTACGAGCAGTACTTC. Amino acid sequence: CASSYDRPPYEQYF.